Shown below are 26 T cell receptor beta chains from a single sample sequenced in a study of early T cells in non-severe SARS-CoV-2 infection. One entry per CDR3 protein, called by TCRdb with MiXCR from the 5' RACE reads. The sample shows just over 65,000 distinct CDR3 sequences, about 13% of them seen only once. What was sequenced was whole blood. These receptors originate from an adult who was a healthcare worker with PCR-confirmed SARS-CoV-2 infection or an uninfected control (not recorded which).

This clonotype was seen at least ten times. As DNA, the CDR3 is TGTGCCAGCAGTCTGACTAGCGGTCCCTACGAGCAGTACTTC. Translation: CASSLTSGPYEQYF. The V gene is TRBV6-5, the J gene TRBJ2-7; 9 bases map to TRBD2. Germline CDR1 reads MNHEY; CDR2 reads SVGAGI. The CDR3 is 14 amino acids. Germline trimming cut 5 bases from V and 2 bases from J; bases unmatched to any gene: 4.

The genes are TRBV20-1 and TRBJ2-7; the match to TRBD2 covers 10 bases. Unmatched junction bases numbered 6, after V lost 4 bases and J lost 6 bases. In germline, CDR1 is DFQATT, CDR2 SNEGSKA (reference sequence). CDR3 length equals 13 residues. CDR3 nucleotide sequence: TGCAGTGCTACGGTAGCGGGAGGTGGCGAGCAGTACTTC. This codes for CSATVAGGGEQYF.

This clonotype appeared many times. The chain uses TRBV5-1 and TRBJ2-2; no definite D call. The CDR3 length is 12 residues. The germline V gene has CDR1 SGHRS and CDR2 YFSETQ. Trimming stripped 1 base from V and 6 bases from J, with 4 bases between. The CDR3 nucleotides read TGCGCCAGCAGCTTGCCGGCCGGGGAGCTGTTTTTT. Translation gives CASSLPAGELFF.

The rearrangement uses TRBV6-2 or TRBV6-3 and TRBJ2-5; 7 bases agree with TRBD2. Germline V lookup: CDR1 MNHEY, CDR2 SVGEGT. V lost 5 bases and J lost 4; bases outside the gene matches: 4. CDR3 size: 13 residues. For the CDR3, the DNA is TGTGCCAGCAGTGGACTAGATGGAGAGACCCAGTACTTC. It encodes CASSGLDGETQYF.

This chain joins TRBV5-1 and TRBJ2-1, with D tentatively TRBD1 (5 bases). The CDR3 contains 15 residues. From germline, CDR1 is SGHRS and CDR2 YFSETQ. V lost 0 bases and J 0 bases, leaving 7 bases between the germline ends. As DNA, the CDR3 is TGCGCCAGCAGCTTGGGACAGACCTCCTACAATGAGCAGTTCTTC. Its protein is CASSLGQTSYNEQFF.

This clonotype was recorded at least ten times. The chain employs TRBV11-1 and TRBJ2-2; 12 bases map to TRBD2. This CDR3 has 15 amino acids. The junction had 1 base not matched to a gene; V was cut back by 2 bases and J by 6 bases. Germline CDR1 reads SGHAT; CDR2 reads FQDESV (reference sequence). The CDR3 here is CASSLRLAGAGELFF. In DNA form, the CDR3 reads TGTGCCAGCAGCTTAAGACTAGCGGGAGCCGGGGAGCTGTTTTTT.

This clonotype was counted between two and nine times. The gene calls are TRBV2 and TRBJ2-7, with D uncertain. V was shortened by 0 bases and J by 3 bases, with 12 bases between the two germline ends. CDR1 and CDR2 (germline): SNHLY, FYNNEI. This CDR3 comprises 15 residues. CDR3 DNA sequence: TGTGCCAGCAGTGAAGCGGCAGGTTCCTACTACGAGCAGTACTTC. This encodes CASSEAAGSYYEQYF.

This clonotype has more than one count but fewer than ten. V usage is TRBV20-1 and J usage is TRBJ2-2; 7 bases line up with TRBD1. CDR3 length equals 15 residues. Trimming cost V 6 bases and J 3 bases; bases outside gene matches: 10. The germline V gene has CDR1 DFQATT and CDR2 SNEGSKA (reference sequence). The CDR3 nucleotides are TGCAGTGCGATTTACAGGGGCATACACACCGGGGAGCTGTTTTTT. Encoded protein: CSAIYRGIHTGELFF.

The CDR3 sequence is CATTDSGSNEQFF. CDR3 DNA: TGTGCCACCACGGATAGCGGGAGCAATGAGCAGTTCTTC. The V gene is TRBV24-1, the J gene TRBJ2-1, with 9 bases lining up with TRBD2. The V segment lost 8 bases and the J segment 6 bases; nucleotides outside the gene matches: 4. This CDR3 is 13 amino acids long. CDR1 KGHDR and CDR2 SFDVKD come from the germline V gene.

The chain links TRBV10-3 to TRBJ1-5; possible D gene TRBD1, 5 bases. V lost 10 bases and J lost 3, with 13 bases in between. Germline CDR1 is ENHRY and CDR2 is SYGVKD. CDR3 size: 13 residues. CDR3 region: CATSDGHNQPQHF. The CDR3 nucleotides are TGTGCCACCTCGGACGGACACAATCAGCCCCAGCATTTT.

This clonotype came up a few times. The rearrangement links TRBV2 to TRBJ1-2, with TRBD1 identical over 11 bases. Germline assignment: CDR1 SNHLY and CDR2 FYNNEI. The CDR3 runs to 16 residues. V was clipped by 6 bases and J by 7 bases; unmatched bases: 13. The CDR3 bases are TGTGCCAGCAGGAACTTCCCGGGACAGGGGGTGGTTGGCTACACCTTC. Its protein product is CASRNFPGQGVVGYTF.

This CDR3 is CASSSDSGRRVETQYF. The CDR3 nucleotides read TGTGCCAGCAGTTCGGATAGCGGGAGGCGTGTTGAGACCCAGTACTTC. The gene calls are TRBV28 and TRBJ2-5; 10 bases line up with TRBD2. The CDR3 extends over 16 amino acids. The germline CDR1 and CDR2 sequences are MDHEN and SYDVKM. With V trimmed by 4 bases and J by 5 bases, 10 bases remained unmatched.

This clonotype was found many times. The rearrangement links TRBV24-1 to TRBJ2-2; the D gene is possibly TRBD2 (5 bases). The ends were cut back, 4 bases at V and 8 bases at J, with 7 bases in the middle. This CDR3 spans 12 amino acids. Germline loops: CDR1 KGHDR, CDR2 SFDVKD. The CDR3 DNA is TGTGCCACCAGTGACGGGAAAGGGGAGCTGTTTTTT. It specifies CATSDGKGELFF.

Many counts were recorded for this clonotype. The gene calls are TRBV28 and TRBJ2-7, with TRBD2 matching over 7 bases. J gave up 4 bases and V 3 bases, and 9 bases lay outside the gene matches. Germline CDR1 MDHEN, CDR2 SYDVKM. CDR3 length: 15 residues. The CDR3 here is CASSFFGGSQYEQYF. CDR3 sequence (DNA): TGTGCCAGCAGTTTTTTTGGCGGGAGTCAATACGAGCAGTACTTC. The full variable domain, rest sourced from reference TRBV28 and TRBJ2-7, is DVKVTQSSRYLVKRTGEKVFLECVQDMDHENMFWYRQDPGLGLRLIYFSYDVKMKEKGDIPEGYSVSREKKERFSLILESASTNQTSMYLCASSFFGGSQYEQYFGPGTRLTVT.

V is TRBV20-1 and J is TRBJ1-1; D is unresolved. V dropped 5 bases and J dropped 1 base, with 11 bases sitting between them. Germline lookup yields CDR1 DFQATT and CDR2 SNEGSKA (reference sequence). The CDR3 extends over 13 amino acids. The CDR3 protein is CSAYLDQNTEAFF. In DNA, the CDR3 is TGCAGTGCTTACCTTGACCAGAACACTGAAGCTTTCTTT.

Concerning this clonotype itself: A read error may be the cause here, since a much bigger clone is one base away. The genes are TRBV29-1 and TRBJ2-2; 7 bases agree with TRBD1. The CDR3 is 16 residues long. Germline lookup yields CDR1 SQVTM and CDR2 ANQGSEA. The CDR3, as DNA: TGCAGCGTGGCCCAAAGGGGACAGACGAACATCGGGGAGCTGTTTTTT. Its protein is CSVAQRGQTNIGELFF.

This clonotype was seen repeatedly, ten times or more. CDR3 DNA: TGTGCCAGCAGTAAAACGGGAGCAGGGGGCAATCAGCCCCAGCATTTT. This encodes CASSKTGAGGNQPQHF. The V call is TRBV28, the J call TRBJ1-5, with a tentative D call TRBD1 (6 bases). Deletions cut 5 bases from V and 2 bases from J, with 16 bases between. The CDR3 length is 16 residues. Per the germline V gene, CDR1 is MDHEN and CDR2 is SYDVKM.

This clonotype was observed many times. As DNA, the CDR3 is TGCGCCAGCAGCCAAGATCAATTTGTCTACGAGCAGTACTTC. This gives the protein CASSQDQFVYEQYF. This chain links TRBV4-1 with TRBJ2-7; D is unresolved. The germline V and J ends were trimmed by 0 bases and 3 bases, with 9 bases remaining between them. CDR3 length equals 14 residues. The germline V gene encodes CDR1 MGHRA and CDR2 YSYEKL.

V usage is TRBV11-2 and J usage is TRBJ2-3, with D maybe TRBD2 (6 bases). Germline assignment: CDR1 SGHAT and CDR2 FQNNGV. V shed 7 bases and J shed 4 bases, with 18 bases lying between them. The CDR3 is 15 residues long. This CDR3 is CASNKIGRGADTQYF. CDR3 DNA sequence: TGTGCCAGCAACAAGATCGGGAGAGGGGCAGATACGCAGTATTTT.

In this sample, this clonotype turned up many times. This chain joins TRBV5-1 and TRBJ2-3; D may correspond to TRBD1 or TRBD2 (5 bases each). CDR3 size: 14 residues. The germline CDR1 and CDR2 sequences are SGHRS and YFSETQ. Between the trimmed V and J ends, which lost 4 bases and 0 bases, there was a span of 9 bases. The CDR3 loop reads CASSEGTSTDTQYF. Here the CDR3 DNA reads TGCGCCAGCAGCGAGGGGACCAGCACAGATACGCAGTATTTT.

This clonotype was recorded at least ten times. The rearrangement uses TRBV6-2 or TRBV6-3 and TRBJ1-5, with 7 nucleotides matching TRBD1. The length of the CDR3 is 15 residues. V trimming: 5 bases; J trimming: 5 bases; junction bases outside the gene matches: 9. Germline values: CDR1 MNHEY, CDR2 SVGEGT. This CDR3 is CASSPRGRGDQPQHF. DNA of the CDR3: TGTGCCAGCAGTCCAAGGGGCAGGGGGGATCAGCCCCAGCATTTT.

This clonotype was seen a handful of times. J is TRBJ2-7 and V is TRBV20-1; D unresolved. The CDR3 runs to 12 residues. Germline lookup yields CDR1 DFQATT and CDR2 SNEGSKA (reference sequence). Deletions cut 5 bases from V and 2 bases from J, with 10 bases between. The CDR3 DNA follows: TGCAGTGCTCCCTCCCTCACCTACGAGCAGTACTTC. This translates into CSAPSLTYEQYF.

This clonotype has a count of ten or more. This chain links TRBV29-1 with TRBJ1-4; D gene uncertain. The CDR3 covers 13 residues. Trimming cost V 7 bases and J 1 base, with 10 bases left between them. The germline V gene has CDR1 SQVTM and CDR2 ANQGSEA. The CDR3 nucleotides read TGCAGCGGGGCATCCGGAACTAATGAAAAACTGTTTTTT. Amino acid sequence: CSGASGTNEKLFF.

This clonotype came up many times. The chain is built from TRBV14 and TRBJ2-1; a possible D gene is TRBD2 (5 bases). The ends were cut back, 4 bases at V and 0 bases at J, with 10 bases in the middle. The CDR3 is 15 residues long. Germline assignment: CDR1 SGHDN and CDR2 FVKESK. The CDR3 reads CASSLPAVSYNEQFF. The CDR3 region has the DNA TGTGCCAGCAGCCTGCCAGCGGTCTCCTACAATGAGCAGTTCTTC. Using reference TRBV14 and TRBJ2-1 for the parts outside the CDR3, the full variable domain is EAGVTQFPSHSVIEKGQTVTLRCDPISGHDNLYWYRRVMGKEIKFLLHFVKESKQDESGMPNNRFLAERTGGTYSTLKVQPAELEDSGVYFCASSLPAVSYNEQFFGPGTRLTVL.

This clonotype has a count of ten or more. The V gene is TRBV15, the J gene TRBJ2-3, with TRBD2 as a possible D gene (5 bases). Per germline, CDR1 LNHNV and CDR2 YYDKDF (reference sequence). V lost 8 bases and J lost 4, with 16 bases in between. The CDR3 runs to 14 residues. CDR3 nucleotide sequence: TGTGCCACCCACCGTGAGGGCTTCTCAGATACGCAGTATTTT. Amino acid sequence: CATHREGFSDTQYF.

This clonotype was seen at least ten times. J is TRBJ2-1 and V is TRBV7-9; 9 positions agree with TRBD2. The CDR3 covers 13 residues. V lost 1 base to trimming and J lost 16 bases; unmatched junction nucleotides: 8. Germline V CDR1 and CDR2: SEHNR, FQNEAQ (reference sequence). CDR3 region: CASSLGVAGDRFF. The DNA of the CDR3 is TGTGCCAGCAGCTTAGGGGTAGCGGGAGATCGATTCTTC. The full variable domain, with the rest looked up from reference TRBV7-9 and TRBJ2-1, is DTGVSQNPRHKITKRGQNVTFRCDPISEHNRLYWYRQTLGQGPEFLTYFQNEAQLEKSRLLSDRFSAERPKGSFSTLEIQRTEQGDSAMYLCASSLGVAGDRFFGPGTRLTVL.